This entry describes one T cell receptor (beta chain). Per the original data handling: Estimation of nucleated cell counts was performed using reference gene primer amplification. Using immunoSEQ multiplex PCR, the repertoire was profiled, and TCRdb retains in-frame clones only, with some absent. That table gives V, J and clone size, and the DNA gave D and trimming. Among roughly 250,000 clones listed, roughly 86% were seen once. The data stem from a study of blood T cell repertoires in COVID-19. Study-level background: T cells, B-cell-depleted T cells, or PBMCs provided the cDNA or gDNA that served as material.

Per the germline V gene, CDR1 is GTSNPN and CDR2 is SVGIG (reference sequence). The CDR3 is 15 amino acids. The ends lost 0 bases at V and 2 bases at J; junction bases unmatched: 2. The J gene is TRBJ2-3, the V gene TRBV30, with TRBD2 identical over 10 bases. This TCR came from a woman between 50 and 59 years old with acute or convalescent COVID-19. Source material: peripheral blood. The CDR3, as DNA: TGTGCCTGGAGTGTACTAGCGGGAATCACAGATACGCAGTATTTT. This codes for CAWSVLAGITDTQYF.